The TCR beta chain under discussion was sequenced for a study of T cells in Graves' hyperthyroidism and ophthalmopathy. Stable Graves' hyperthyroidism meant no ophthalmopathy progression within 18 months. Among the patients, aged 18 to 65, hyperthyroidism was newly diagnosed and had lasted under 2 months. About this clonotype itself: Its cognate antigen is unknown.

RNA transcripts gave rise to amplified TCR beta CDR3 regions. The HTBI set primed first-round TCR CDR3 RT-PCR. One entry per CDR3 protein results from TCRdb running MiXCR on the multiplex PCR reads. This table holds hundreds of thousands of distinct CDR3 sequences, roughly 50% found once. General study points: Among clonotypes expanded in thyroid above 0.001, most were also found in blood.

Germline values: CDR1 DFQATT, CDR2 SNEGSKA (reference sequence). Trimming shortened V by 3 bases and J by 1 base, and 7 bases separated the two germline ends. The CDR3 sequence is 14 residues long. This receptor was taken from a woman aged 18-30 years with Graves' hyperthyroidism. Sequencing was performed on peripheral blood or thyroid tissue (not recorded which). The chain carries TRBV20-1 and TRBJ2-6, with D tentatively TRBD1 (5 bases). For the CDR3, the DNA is TGCAGTGCTAGTCAGGGTTCTGGGGCCAACGTCCTGACTTTC. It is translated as CSASQGSGANVLTF.